Below, 32 T cell receptor beta chains from the same sample are listed, as sequenced in a study of T cells in Graves' hyperthyroidism and ophthalmopathy. Amplification of TCR beta CDR3 regions used RNA as the template. During a first-round RT-PCR of the TCR CDR3, the HTBI primer set was used. One entry per CDR3 protein, called by TCRdb with MiXCR from the multiplex PCR reads. The sample lists roughly 500,000 distinct CDR3 sequences, more than 11% occurring once. Sequencing was carried out using blood. The receptor source for this set is a woman aged 25 to 39 with Graves' hyperthyroidism that later progressed to Graves' ophthalmopathy.

In its sample, this clonotype was seen many times. The rearrangement joins TRBV27 to TRBJ1-5; D gene unclear. V dropped 5 bases and J dropped 1 base, with 9 bases sitting between them. This CDR3 spans 14 amino acids. Per germline, CDR1 MNHEY and CDR2 SMNVEV (reference sequence). Written as DNA, the CDR3 is TGTGCCAGCAGTAACCCCGGCAGCAATCAGCCCCAGCATTTT. This gives the protein CASSNPGSNQPQHF.

This clonotype was picked up many times. The rearrangement uses TRBV12-3 or TRBV12-4 and TRBJ2-7, with 7 bases aligning to TRBD1. The ends lost 6 bases at V and 0 bases at J; junction bases unmatched: 8. The CDR3 contains 15 residues. The chain's CDR3 is CASSRTGTDSYEQYF. The CDR3 DNA reads TGTGCCAGCAGCCGAACCGGGACAGACTCCTACGAGCAGTACTTC.

This clonotype has only a few counts. The V and J genes are TRBV19 and TRBJ2-1, with a tentative D call TRBD1 (6 bases). Germline values: CDR1 LNHDA, CDR2 SQIVND (reference sequence). The CDR3 covers 17 residues. Trimming removed 3 bases at V and 7 bases at J, with 22 bases between. CDR3 amino acids: CASSIGQMGMENNEQFF. CDR3 coding DNA: TGTGCCAGTAGTATCGGACAGATGGGAATGGAGAATAATGAGCAGTTCTTC. The complete variable domain, with remaining parts taken from reference TRBV19 and TRBJ2-1, reads DGGITQSPKYLFRKEGQNVTLSCEQNLNHDAMYWYRQDPGQGLRLIYYSQIVNDFQKGDIAEGYSVSREKKESFPLTVTSAQKNPTAFYLCASSIGQMGMENNEQFFGPGTRLTVL.

In the case of this clonotype: One base away lies a much larger clone, so this may be a sequencing read error. The chain uses TRBV5-1 and TRBJ2-2; 12 positions match TRBD2. Per the germline V gene, CDR1 is SGHRS and CDR2 is YFSETQ. This CDR3 comprises 20 residues. Unmatched junction bases numbered 20, after V lost 4 bases and J lost 7 bases. CDR3 in DNA: TGCGCCAGCAGCCATGGGAGAGGACTAGCGGGATTATTTGCCATCGGGGAGCTGTTTTTT. Amino acid sequence: CASSHGRGLAGLFAIGELFF.

V is TRBV11-2 and J is TRBJ1-5; D unresolved. Germline CDR1 reads SGHAT; CDR2 reads FQNNGV. This CDR3 comprises 13 residues. V lost 4 bases and J lost 7, with 11 bases in between. The CDR3 loop reads CASSSALNQPQHF. The DNA of the CDR3 is TGTGCCAGCAGCTCTGCCCTCAACCAGCCCCAGCATTTT.

The chain has TRBV19 and TRBJ1-5; tentative D call: TRBD1 (6 bases). V lost 1 base, J lost 2 bases, and 12 bases lay in between. From germline, CDR1 is LNHDA and CDR2 SQIVND (reference sequence). This CDR3 is 16 amino acids long. CDR3 region: CASSIVRAGGNQPQHF. The DNA of the CDR3 is TGTGCCAGTAGTATAGTGCGGGCAGGGGGCAATCAGCCCCAGCATTTT.

This clonotype was observed at least ten times. The genes are TRBV2 and TRBJ2-1; TRBD1 matches 8 bases. V lost 6 bases, J lost 6 bases, and 10 bases stayed unmatched. Germline loops: CDR1 SNHLY, CDR2 FYNNEI. The CDR3 consists of 15 residues. CDR3 in amino acids: CASRSGTGYANEQFF. CDR3 nucleotides: TGTGCCAGCAGGTCCGGGACAGGATATGCCAATGAGCAGTTCTTC.

This clonotype was picked up a small number of times. The rearrangement links TRBV4-1 to TRBJ2-7; unclear D gene. Germline CDR1 is MGHRA and CDR2 is YSYEKL. With 0 bases removed from V and 4 bases from J, the gap between germline ends came to 13 bases. The CDR3 extends over 15 amino acids. The CDR3 DNA reads TGCGCCAGCAGCCAAGAGGATCTAGTAGAGTACGAGCAGTACTTC. Its translation: CASSQEDLVEYEQYF.

This clonotype was observed many times. V is TRBV3-1 and J is TRBJ1-6, with 9 nucleotides matching TRBD1. Germline CDR1 is LGHDT and CDR2 is YNNKEL (reference sequence). Trimming took 4 bases from V and 8 from J; bases not matched to a gene: 6. This CDR3 has 15 amino acids. The CDR3 bases are TGTGCCAGCAGCCCAAGGGACAGGGCGGATTCACCCCTCCACTTT. Translation: CASSPRDRADSPLHF.

The CDR3 sequence is CASSPSTQGVVSYEQYF. For the CDR3, the DNA is TGTGCCAGCAGCCCCTCCACACAGGGGGTAGTCTCCTACGAGCAGTACTTC. The chain joins TRBV3-1 to TRBJ2-7; TRBD1 matches 8 bases. The CDR3 length is 17 residues. V shed 4 bases, J shed 0 bases, and the junction held 11 bases outside the gene matches. Germline CDR1 is LGHDT and CDR2 is YNNKEL (reference sequence).

This chain joins TRBV6-6 and TRBJ2-7; D is uncertain. CDR3 size: 20 residues. From germline, CDR1 is MNHNY and CDR2 SVGAGI (reference sequence). The ends were cut back, 0 bases at V and 0 bases at J, with 24 bases in the middle. CDR3 in amino acids: CASSYSIGPMPGPSSYEQYF. Written as DNA, the CDR3 is TGTGCCAGCAGTTACTCGATTGGACCTATGCCAGGACCGAGCTCCTACGAGCAGTACTTC.

This clonotype was observed many times. The gene calls are TRBV5-1 and TRBJ1-1; D not resolved. The CDR3 consists of 13 residues. With 5 bases removed from V and 0 bases from J, the gap between germline ends came to 8 bases. The germline V gene has CDR1 SGHRS and CDR2 YFSETQ. The CDR3 DNA follows: TGCGCCAGCAGAATCGACTTGAACACTGAAGCTTTCTTT. Amino acids: CASRIDLNTEAFF.

This clonotype was picked up many times. The V call is TRBV28, the J call TRBJ2-5; D is ambiguous. V gave up 5 bases and J gave up 6 bases, with 16 bases separating them. Germline V gene lookup returns CDR1 MDHEN and CDR2 SYDVKM. The CDR3 is 14 residues long. Written as DNA, the CDR3 is TGTGCCAGCAGTCCCAGGACCCGCCTGCAGACCCAGTACTTC. This codes for CASSPRTRLQTQYF.

Many counts were recorded for this clonotype. The J gene is TRBJ2-5, the V gene TRBV20-1; TRBD1 might be the D (5 bases). V was clipped by 4 bases and J by 9 bases, with 15 bases between them. Germline lookup yields CDR1 DFQATT and CDR2 SNEGSKA (reference sequence). This CDR3 has 12 residues. This chain's CDR3 is CSANRMFEAQYF. In DNA form, the CDR3 reads TGCAGTGCTAACAGGATGTTCGAGGCCCAGTACTTC.

The chain employs TRBV4-1 and TRBJ2-7, with unresolved D. V lost 8 bases and J lost 1, with 9 bases in between. CDR1 is MGHRA, CDR2 YSYEKL, per germline. The CDR3 spans 12 residues. CDR3 DNA sequence: TGCGCCAGCGCCCCCGATTCCTACGAGCAGTACTTC. Protein product: CASAPDSYEQYF.

The table lists this clonotype with many counts. V and J are TRBV20-1 and TRBJ2-1; D possibly matches TRBD1 or TRBD2 (6 bases each). CDR3 length: 15 amino acids. Trimming left V 6 bases short and J 5 bases short, with 20 bases between. Germline V CDR1 and CDR2: DFQATT, SNEGSKA (reference sequence). The CDR3 loop is CSATGWGAGNNEQFF. As DNA, the CDR3 is TGCAGTGCCACAGGGTGGGGGGCCGGCAACAATGAGCAGTTCTTC.

This clonotype was seen just once. CDR3 DNA sequence: TGTGCCAGCAGCTCGGGATTTAACTATGGCTACACCTTC. This codes for CASSSGFNYGYTF. This chain links TRBV9 with TRBJ1-2; no firm D call. CDR1 is SGDLS, CDR2 YYNGEE, per germline. The CDR3 is 13 amino acids. V lost 4 bases to trimming and J lost 1 base, with 8 bases between them.

Many counts were recorded for this clonotype. The chain combines TRBV10-3 with TRBJ1-6; 8 bases match TRBD1. Trimming removed 6 bases from V and 7 bases from J; junction bases left unmatched: 11. This CDR3 is 16 amino acids long. Germline lookup yields CDR1 ENHRY and CDR2 SYGVKD. The CDR3 sequence: CAISPGQGASNSPLHF. Written as DNA, the CDR3 is TGTGCCATCAGCCCTGGGCAGGGGGCCTCAAATTCACCCCTCCACTTT.

This clonotype was counted a few times. The chain has TRBV24-1 and TRBJ2-5; 10 positions agree with TRBD2. J was trimmed by 1 base and V by 9 bases; bases with no gene match: 4. The CDR3 runs 14 residues. The germline V gene has CDR1 KGHDR and CDR2 SFDVKD. The CDR3 loop is CATGTSAIQETQYF. As DNA, the CDR3 is TGTGCCACCGGGACTAGCGCTATCCAAGAGACCCAGTACTTC.

This clonotype occurred many times. The rearrangement uses TRBV27 and TRBJ2-7; possible D gene TRBD2, 6 bases. The germline V and J ends were trimmed by 8 bases and 2 bases, with 16 bases remaining between them. Germline lookup yields CDR1 MNHEY and CDR2 SMNVEV (reference sequence). This CDR3 has 14 residues. The CDR3 nucleotides read TGTGCCAGCGGCCCTGGGGACTCCGCCTACGAGCAGTACTTC. It specifies CASGPGDSAYEQYF.

This chain uses TRBV5-4 with TRBJ2-1; 10 bases are shared with TRBD2. The ends lost 3 bases at V and 7 bases at J; junction bases unmatched: 7. Germline V gene sequence: CDR1 SGHNT, CDR2 YYREEE (reference sequence). The CDR3 extends over 15 amino acids. This chain's CDR3 is CASSSGTSDLNEQFF. The CDR3 nucleotides are TGTGCCAGCAGCTCCGGGACTAGCGATCTTAATGAGCAGTTCTTC.

This clonotype was counted only a few times. The chain recombines TRBV27 with TRBJ2-7, with a possible D match to TRBD1 (6 bases). Germline CDR1 and CDR2: MNHEY and SMNVEV (reference sequence). V was clipped by 8 bases and J by 3 bases, with 14 bases between them. This CDR3 region has 13 residues. DNA of the CDR3: TGTGCCAGCGGACAGACCGCACACTACGAGCAGTACTTC. This gives the protein CASGQTAHYEQYF.

At least ten counts were recorded for this clonotype. The CDR3 loop is CASSEGRFSGNTIYF. As DNA, the CDR3 is TGTGCCAGCAGTGAAGGGCGGTTCTCTGGAAACACCATATATTTT. The rearrangement uses TRBV2 and TRBJ1-3, with D uncertain. The CDR3 runs 15 residues. V was cut by 1 base and J by 0 bases, with 7 bases left in between. CDR1 is SNHLY and CDR2 is FYNNEI in the germline V gene.

In its sample, this clonotype was seen many times. This chain links TRBV2 with TRBJ2-1; unclear D gene. The V gene's germline CDR1 is SNHLY and CDR2 FYNNEI. Trimming shortened V by 3 bases and J by 9 bases, and 18 bases separated the two germline ends. The CDR3 is 15 amino acids. The CDR3 loop is CASSDMAATPGEQFF. Written as DNA, the CDR3 is TGTGCCAGCAGTGATATGGCGGCAACGCCTGGTGAGCAGTTCTTC.

This clonotype was counted many times. The chain joins TRBV10-1 to TRBJ2-7; 9 bases match TRBD1. Germline trimming cut 2 bases from V and 6 bases from J; bases unmatched to any gene: 8. Germline CDR1 and CDR2: WNHNN and SYGVQD (reference sequence). This CDR3 is built from 15 residues. The CDR3 protein is CASSETTGTGSEQYF. The DNA for the CDR3 is TGCGCCAGCAGTGAGACCACCGGGACAGGGAGCGAGCAGTACTTC.

This clonotype was recorded at least ten times. The rearrangement links TRBV29-1 to TRBJ2-3; 10 nucleotides align to TRBD1. Per germline, CDR1 SQVTM and CDR2 ANQGSEA. This CDR3 has 13 amino acids. The J segment lost 4 bases and the V segment lost 8 bases, leaving 6 bases of the junction unmatched. CDR3 coding DNA: TGCAGCATCGGACAGGGGGACGCAGATACGCAGTATTTT. It codes for CSIGQGDADTQYF.

The chain uses TRBV7-2 and TRBJ2-5, with 8 bases matching TRBD1. The V and J ends lost 1 base and 1 base, in that order; junction bases with no gene match: 5. The V gene's germline CDR1 is SGHTA and CDR2 FQGNSA. CDR3 length equals 16 residues. In DNA, the CDR3 is TGTGCCAGCAGCTTAGGGACAGGGTTCGGCCAAGAGACCCAGTACTTC. Its protein product is CASSLGTGFGQETQYF.

This sequence joins TRBV20-1 and TRBJ2-7, with 14 bases identical to TRBD2. The germline gives CDR1 DFQATT, CDR2 SNEGSKA (reference sequence). This CDR3 contains 16 residues. V gave up 6 bases and J gave up 2 bases; unmatched junction bases: 9. CDR3 sequence: CSATGTSGSGPYEQYF. The CDR3 bases are TGCAGTGCGACCGGGACTAGCGGGAGTGGCCCCTACGAGCAGTACTTC.

This clonotype appeared a few times. The chain uses TRBV7-4 and TRBJ2-7; 8 positions agree with TRBD2. Germline V gene lookup returns CDR1 SGHVT and CDR2 SQSDAQ. The CDR3 totals 15 residues. V shed 5 bases, J shed 2 bases, and the junction held 8 bases outside the gene matches. The CDR3 bases are TGTGCCAGCAGCCTCTATAGCGGGACGCCCTACGAGCAGTACTTC. The encoded protein is CASSLYSGTPYEQYF.

This clonotype was detected many times. The chain has TRBV7-9 and TRBJ1-1, with TRBD1 matching over 7 bases. Germline CDR1 and CDR2: SEHNR and FQNEAQ (reference sequence). CDR3 length: 15 residues. V was clipped by 6 bases and J by 1 base; unmatched bases: 8. The CDR3 loop is CASRFRGTANTEAFF. The CDR3 DNA reads as TGTGCCAGCAGATTTCGAGGGACAGCGAACACTGAAGCTTTCTTT.

This clonotype has only a few counts. This may arise from a read error, as a much more abundant clone is one base away. This sequence joins TRBV2 and TRBJ2-1; D remains unclear. The CDR3 covers 16 residues. With 5 bases removed from V and 0 bases from J, the gap between germline ends came to 14 bases. Germline CDR1 reads SNHLY; CDR2 reads FYNNEI. The CDR3 protein is CASSPSLRSSYNEQFF. Written as DNA, the CDR3 is TGTGCCAGCAGTCCTTCACTGAGATCCTCCTACAATGAGCAGTTCTTC.

Here the CDR3 reads CASSLMRTTEAFF. The DNA of the CDR3 is TGTGCCAGCAGCTTAATGAGGACCACTGAAGCTTTCTTT. This chain connects TRBV7-3 to TRBJ1-1; D is undetermined. Germline loops: CDR1 SGHTA, CDR2 FQGTGA. The CDR3 contains 13 residues. V was cut by 1 base and J by 4 bases, with 7 bases left in between. The full variable domain, completed using reference TRBV7-3 and TRBJ1-1, is GAGVSQTPSNKVTEKGKYVELRCDPISGHTALYWYRQSLGQGPEFLIYFQGTGAADDSGLPNDRFFAVRPEGSVSTLKIQRTERGDSAVYLCASSLMRTTEAFFGQGTRLTVV.